This TCR beta chain is drawn from a study of shared clonotypes between healthy human individuals. The method was immunoSEQ multiplex PCR; TCRdb's version includes in-frame clones alone and lacks a portion of them. The top ten clones hold roughly 1.8% of a sample with about 640,000 clones, approximately 75% of them seen once. Donors, healthy HIV-negative adults, lacked recent acute infections or vaccinations. The V segment lost 5 bases and the J segment 4 bases; nucleotides outside the gene matches: 6. Germline CDR1 is SGHRS and CDR2 is YFSETQ. The CDR3 extends over 14 amino acids. Concerning this clone: Its target is not known.

Study results and limitations: Larger estimated richness was generally recorded for naive subsets relative to memory subsets. A reduction in generation probabilities was seen for non-shared clonotypes relative to those shared by all four donors.

The sequence derives from a woman between 25 and 40 years old in good health. The sample consisted of memory CD4+ T cells sorted from blood. Indicated subset: CD45RA-negative fraction. The chain recombines TRBV5-1 with TRBJ2-7; TRBD1 matches 10 bases. CDR3 sequence reads: CASSAGTGVYEQYF. As DNA, the CDR3 is TGCGCCAGCAGTGCCGGGACAGGGGTATACGAGCAGTACTTC.